This T cell receptor beta chain came from a study of graft-versus-host responses after intestinal transplantation. As for the study in general: Transplants were multivisceral, liver-intestinal, or isolated intestinal.

By proportion, this clone is medium-sized. This CDR3 is built from 12 residues. Germline assignment: CDR1 LNHDA and CDR2 SQIVND (reference sequence). V lost 6 bases, J lost 9 bases, and 12 bases lay in between. The authors combined approximately 200,000 CFSE-labeled responder cells with approximately 200,000 irradiated, violet-dye-labeled stimulator cells in plates. At the end of the reaction, proliferating CFSE-low CD3+CD4+ and CD3+CD8+ responders were sorted. Sequencing used immunoSEQ multiplex PCR; TCRdb keeps in-frame clones, though not all of them. The profile covers under 8,000 clones, with roughly a third appearing a single time and around 3.6% taken by the ten largest.

This chain joins TRBV19 and TRBJ1-5; a weak D match, TRBD1 (5 bases). The clonotype comes from a human patient who was an organ donor for intestinal transplantation. Sequencing used alloreactive CD8+ T cells from a mixed lymphocyte reaction culture, obtained before transplantation. The subset is: CFSE-low proliferating T cells sorted from roughly six-day pre-transplant mixed lymphocyte reaction (GvH or HvG direction). The DNA of the CDR3 is TGTGCCAGTAGCGGGGGGGGGACGCCCCAGCATTTT. Translation: CASSGGGTPQHF. The full variable domain, in which reference TRBV19 and TRBJ1-5 provide the parts outside the CDR3, is DGGITQSPKYLFRKEGQNVTLSCEQNLNHDAMYWYRQDPGQGLRLIYYSQIVNDFQKGDIAEGYSVSREKKESFPLTVTSAQKNPTAFYLCASSGGGTPQHFGDGTRLSIL.